This TCR beta chain was observed in a study of control samples from healthy donors and cancer patients. Trimming shortened V by 5 bases and J by 9 bases, and 13 bases separated the two germline ends. The CDR3 has 12 residues. The method was immunoSEQ multiplex PCR; TCRdb's version includes in-frame clones alone and lacks a portion of them. The sample includes 100,000 or so clones, approximately 89% of them seen just once. This receptor was taken from a woman in her thirties in good health. V usage is TRBV12-3 or TRBV12-4 and J usage is TRBJ2-5; no clear D gene. Sample: blood. The CDR3 coding sequence is TGTGCCAGCAGTCTTGAGGTTGGTGCCCAGTACTTC. Translation gives CASSLEVGAQYF.